One and the same sample provided the 21 T cell receptor beta chains below, sequenced in a study of OX40 agonist ivuxolimab in advanced cancers. TCRdb's copy holds only in-frame clones and misses some; the assay was immunoSEQ multiplex PCR. Of fewer than 95,000 clones listed, about 81% were seen once; the top ten hold 6% to 8%. The sequencing used CD4+ or CD8+ T cells sorted from blood, collected in a trial of the OX40 agonist ivuxolimab. All receptors come from an adult with an advanced solid tumor such as melanoma, head and neck, liver or kidney cancer.

This sequence joins TRBV6-4 and TRBJ2-5, with 9 bases fitting TRBD1. There are 14 residues in the CDR3. Germline V gene data show CDR1 as MRHNA and CDR2 as SNTAGT. V shed 7 bases, J shed 1 base, and the junction held 4 bases outside the gene matches. This CDR3 is CASTPGQGQETQYF. DNA for the CDR3: TGTGCCAGCACCCCGGGACAGGGCCAAGAGACCCAGTACTTC.

The chain carries TRBV7-8 and TRBJ2-3; 11 bases fit TRBD2. The V gene's germline CDR1 is SGHVS and CDR2 FQNEAQ. After removal of 2 bases from V and 0 bases from J, the junction contained 10 bases not matched to a gene. The CDR3 has 19 residues. DNA for the CDR3: TGTGCCAGCAGCTTATTGGCGGCTAGCGGGGGGACTAGCACAGATACGCAGTATTTT. Encoded protein: CASSLLAASGGTSTDTQYF.

This clone appeared once. The chain employs TRBV28 and TRBJ1-1, with no clear D. CDR3 length: 13 residues. Trimming removed 7 bases at V and 0 bases at J, with 9 bases between. Germline values: CDR1 MDHEN, CDR2 SYDVKM. The CDR3, as DNA: TGTGCCAGCAAGGACGGAGTGAACACTGAAGCTTTCTTT. Its protein product is CASKDGVNTEAFF.

The rearrangement uses TRBV7-9 and TRBJ2-1; TRBD2 aligns across 11 bases. J was trimmed by 0 bases and V by 7 bases; bases with no gene match: 8. The CDR3 is 17 residues long. The germline gives CDR1 SEHNR, CDR2 FQNEAQ (reference sequence). The CDR3 DNA is TGTGCCAGCACTGGTAGCGGGGGGGCCTACTCCTACAATGAGCAGTTCTTC. It yields the protein CASTGSGGAYSYNEQFF.

The chain joins TRBV7-8 to TRBJ1-3; maybe TRBD1 (5 bases). With 0 bases removed from V and 5 bases from J, the gap between germline ends came to 8 bases. Germline loops: CDR1 SGHVS, CDR2 FQNEAQ. The CDR3 spans 14 residues. This CDR3 reads CASSLAGERNTIYF. As DNA, the CDR3 is TGTGCCAGCAGCTTAGCGGGGGAAAGAAACACCATATATTTT.

V gene TRBV7-2 combines with J gene TRBJ2-3, with a possible D match to TRBD1 (6 bases). This CDR3 spans 13 amino acids. Trimming removed 5 bases at V and 6 bases at J, with 12 bases between. Germline-derived CDR1 and CDR2 are SGHTA and FQGNSA. The CDR3, as DNA: TGTGCCAGCAGCAAGCAGGGGTGGGATACGCAGTATTTT. Its translation: CASSKQGWDTQYF.

This chain connects TRBV28 to TRBJ2-5; D unresolved. Looked up from germline, CDR1 is MDHEN and CDR2 is SYDVKM. This CDR3 has 14 amino acids. V was trimmed by 5 bases and J by 3 bases, leaving 13 bases between them. CDR3 amino acids: CASSARKGEETQYF. The CDR3 region has the DNA TGTGCCAGCAGTGCTCGTAAGGGTGAAGAGACCCAGTACTTC. Based on the CDR3 plus reference TRBV28 and TRBJ2-5, the full variable domain is DVKVTQSSRYLVKRTGEKVFLECVQDMDHENMFWYRQDPGLGLRLIYFSYDVKMKEKGDIPEGYSVSREKKERFSLILESASTNQTSMYLCASSARKGEETQYFGPGTRLLVL.

This chain connects TRBV2 to TRBJ2-1, with D uncertain. Deletions cut 3 bases from V and 0 bases from J, with 6 bases between. The CDR3 is 14 amino acids. Per germline, CDR1 SNHLY and CDR2 FYNNEI. This CDR3 is CASSETRSYNEQFF. The CDR3 nucleotides are TGTGCCAGCAGTGAGACACGCTCCTACAATGAGCAGTTCTTC. The variable domain in full, completed from reference TRBV2 and TRBJ2-1, reads EPEVTQTPSHQVTQMGQEVILRCVPISNHLYFYWYRQILGQKVEFLVSFYNNEISEKSEIFDDQFSVERPDGSNFTLKIRSTKLEDSAMYFCASSETRSYNEQFFGPGTRLTVL.

The J gene is TRBJ2-7, the V gene TRBV27, with D perhaps TRBD1 (6 bases). Deletions cut 6 bases from V and 3 bases from J, with 9 bases between. The CDR3 spans 12 residues. Per the germline V gene, CDR1 is MNHEY and CDR2 is SMNVEV (reference sequence). The CDR3 loop is CASRRQDYEQYF. The CDR3 region has the DNA TGTGCCAGCAGGAGACAGGACTACGAGCAGTACTTC.

The DNA of the CDR3 is TGTGCCAGCAGCGATACCGGGACAGGGATGAAAGGTGAGCAGTTCTTC. Its protein product is CASSDTGTGMKGEQFF. The gene calls are TRBV13 and TRBJ2-1; 9 bases line up with TRBD1. V shed 5 bases and J 9 bases; nucleotides not matched to a gene: 14. The V gene's germline CDR1 is PRHDT and CDR2 FYEKMQ (reference sequence). There are 16 residues in the CDR3.

The CDR3 loop reads CASSPLEGPHGGYTF. The CDR3 bases are TGTGCCAGCTCACCACTGGAGGGGCCCCATGGTGGCTACACCTTC. The V call is TRBV18, the J call TRBJ1-2; a possible D gene is TRBD1 (5 bases). Germline CDR1 is KGHSH and CDR2 is LQKENI. The CDR3 sequence is 15 residues long. V gave up 1 base and J gave up 7 bases, with 16 bases separating them. Using reference TRBV18 and TRBJ1-2 for the parts outside the CDR3, the full variable domain is NAGVMQNPRHLVRRRGQEARLRCSPMKGHSHVYWYRQLPEEGLKFMVYLQKENIIDESGMPKERFSAEFPKEGPSILRIQQVVRGDSAAYFCASSPLEGPHGGYTFGSGTRLTVV.

The chain carries TRBV6-5 and TRBJ2-1; 7 bases fit TRBD2. CDR1 is MNHEY and CDR2 is SVGAGI in the germline V gene. Trimming took 6 bases from V and 8 from J; bases not matched to a gene: 7. This CDR3 has 13 residues. CDR3 nucleotides: TGTGCCAGCAGAGAGCGGGGCCCCTATGAGCAGTTCTTC. It specifies CASRERGPYEQFF.

The genes are TRBV21-1 and TRBJ2-7. TRBV21-1 is a pseudogene segment. The CDR3 consists of 14 residues. The CDR3 coding sequence is TGTGCCAGCAGCAGCGACCGGCTATGCTACGAGCAGTACGTC. It encodes CASSSDRLCYEQYV.

This clone was seen only once. This chain joins TRBV6-5 and TRBJ2-1; TRBD2 matches 11 bases. V trimming: 6 bases; J trimming: 7 bases; junction bases outside the gene matches: 8. CDR1 is MNHEY, CDR2 SVGAGI, per germline. The CDR3 sequence is 15 residues long. The CDR3 bases are TGTGCCAGCAGGAAAATAGCGGGAGGGTTGAATGAGCAGTTCTTC. Translating it yields CASRKIAGGLNEQFF.

The V gene is TRBV2, the J gene TRBJ1-1; D gene ambiguous. This CDR3 has 14 residues. Germline loops: CDR1 SNHLY, CDR2 FYNNEI. V lost 2 bases and J 4 bases, leaving 11 bases between the germline ends. The chain's CDR3 is CASSERRTVTEAFF. The CDR3 DNA sequence: TGTGCCAGCAGTGAAAGAAGAACAGTCACTGAAGCTTTCTTT.

This chain joins TRBV7-9 and TRBJ2-1; 10 nucleotides match TRBD2. This CDR3 contains 15 residues. V lost 1 base and J lost 6; bases outside the gene matches: 3. CDR1 is SEHNR and CDR2 is FQNEAQ in the germline V gene (reference sequence). The CDR3 nucleotides read TGTGCCAGCAGCTTAGTACTAGCGGGGTTCAATGAGCAGTTCTTC. Its translation is CASSLVLAGFNEQFF.

The chain is built from TRBV23-1 and TRBJ2-7; D remains ambiguous. TRBV23-1 counts as an open reading frame of uncertain function. Trimming took 0 bases from V and 4 from J, leaving 13 bases between them. The CDR3 covers 15 residues. The CDR3 DNA reads TGCGCCAGCAGTCAATCAAGCCGGTGGGATTACGAGCAGTACGTC. The encoded protein is CASSQSSRWDYEQYV.

The chain links TRBV12-5 to TRBJ2-7; D is possibly TRBD2 (5 bases). The V gene lost 7 bases and the J gene lost 6 bases, with 10 bases spanning the gap. Germline V lookup: CDR1 LGHNT, CDR2 FRNRAP. The CDR3 is 11 amino acids. The CDR3 protein is CASESRGEQYF. Written as DNA, the CDR3 is TGTGCTAGTGAATCCCGGGGCGAGCAGTACTTC.

Only one count was recorded for this clone. The chain uses TRBV27 and TRBJ2-2; TRBD1 or TRBD2 may be the D gene (6 bases each). Germline V lookup: CDR1 MNHEY, CDR2 SMNVEV (reference sequence). The CDR3 is 16 amino acids. The ends were cut back, 5 bases at V and 2 bases at J, with 15 bases in the middle. DNA of the CDR3: TGTGCCAGCAGTCCGACCCCGGGGGCCAACACCGGGGAGCTGTTTTTT. It is translated as CASSPTPGANTGELFF.

The genes are TRBV6-1 and TRBJ2-7; no clear D. CDR3 size: 14 residues. Trimming stripped 4 bases from V and 0 bases from J, with 10 bases between. Per the germline V gene, CDR1 is MNHNS and CDR2 is SASEGT. The CDR3, as DNA: TGTGCCAGCAGTGCTGCAGGCAGCTCCTACGAGCAGTACGTC. This gives the protein CASSAAGSSYEQYV.

The V gene is TRBV29-1, the J gene TRBJ2-3; D gene unclear. The germline V and J ends were trimmed by 3 bases and 2 bases, with 15 bases remaining between them. Germline CDR1 is SQVTM and CDR2 is ANQGSEA. CDR3 length equals 15 residues. The CDR3 nucleotides read TGCAGCGTTGACCCGGCACGATCTATCACAGATACGCAGTATTTT. Its protein product is CSVDPARSITDTQYF.